This T cell receptor beta chain was recorded in a study of T cell responses to AZD1222 COVID-19 vaccine. Here immunoSEQ multiplex PCR was the method, and the copy in TCRdb shows in-frame clones only, minus some. The data contain 100,000 to 150,000 clones, approximately 92% of them singletons. The CDR3 consists of 14 residues. With 4 bases clipped from V and 8 bases from J, the junction kept 2 bases outside the gene matches. Germline V gene lookup returns CDR1 LGHNA and CDR2 YSLEER. The receptor comes from an adult who received the AZD1222 COVID-19 vaccine. This chain joins TRBV4-3 and TRBJ1-4; 12 nucleotides match TRBD1. Sample: peripheral blood, taken 28 days after the second AZD1222 dose. CDR3 protein: CASSPGTGGEKLFF. CDR3 nucleotide sequence: TGCGCCAGCAGCCCCGGGACAGGGGGCGAAAAACTGTTTTTT.